The present entry profiles one TCR beta chain with its context. Its target is not known. TCRdb analysed the 5' RACE reads with MiXCR anew, one entry per CDR3 protein. Of 470,000 or so distinct CDR3 sequences in the sample, 15% to 25% are singletons; the top ten hold around 9.2%. The data stem from a study of T-cell memory formation after mild COVID-19. Overall study: Each donor largely had its own TCR clusters.

Notes on the study in general: Clonal second-wave expansions that peaked on day 37 had unconfirmed SARS-CoV-2 specificity. The CD4+ clones that contracted clustered mainly within CM and EM, and the CD8+ clones concentrated in EMRA. The study found balanced CD4/CD8 in clones contracting day 15 to 85 and a CD4+ lean in later expanders.

Deletions cut 3 bases from V and 1 base from J, with 11 bases between. The germline V gene encodes CDR1 SGHRS and CDR2 YFSETQ. The CDR3 loop spans 14 amino acids. Sequencing input: PBMCs or a T cell subset sorted from them (not recorded which). This sequence originates from an adult woman who had mild COVID-19 (a few samples of this study predate the infection). Cell type and time point are not known. The chain combines TRBV5-1 with TRBJ2-7; tentatively, D is TRBD1 or TRBD2 (6 bases each). The CDR3 coding sequence is TGCGCCAGCAGCTGGGGGGCCGAGTCCTACGAGCAGTACTTC. It specifies CASSWGAESYEQYF.